The clone carrying this TCR beta chain was seen once. Antigen specificity is unknown. Compared with germline, one end of the junction differs, possibly owing to a read error. The donors, aged roughly 6 to 100, were healthy Caucasians from Russia. Total RNA extracted from each sample amounted to at least 6 micrograms. The sample originates from a study of blood T cells in healthy people across ages. Study results and caveats: The diversity estimates, figures obtained from one million T cells, were considered underestimates.

There are 13 residues in the CDR3. Primers used in a second PCR of roughly 6 to 11 cycles were a sample-barcoded 5' primer and a J-beta primer mix. Each cDNA was tagged by a template-switch adaptor containing 12 random nucleotides. Each CDR3 protein is one row after TCRdb ran MiXCR on the 5' RACE reads. The sample records around 870,000 distinct CDR3 sequences, under 30% being singletons. The TCR sequence derives from a woman older than 75 in good health. The rearrangement uses TRBV12-3 or TRBV12-4 and TRBJ2-2; D call uncertain. The sample taken for sequencing was blood. The CDR3 loop reads CAGSLKGPGELFF. Here the CDR3 DNA reads TGTGCCGGCAGTTTAAAGGGTCCCGGGGAGCTGTTTTTT.